These 21 T cell receptor beta chains originate from one sample sequenced in a study of T cell repertoires in cytomegalovirus infection. One entry per CDR3 protein, called by TCRdb with MiXCR from the reads. Of about 530,000 distinct CDR3 sequences listed, approximately 26% are singletons. Sequencing input: PBMCs. Receptors were obtained from a human donor in good health (CMV status not recorded). Some clones in this sample may be carry-over from other donors' samples.

This clonotype was observed a handful of times. CDR3 loop: CASGFFYEQYF. The CDR3 DNA reads TGTGCCAGCGGGTTCTTCTACGAGCAGTACTTC. V gene TRBV19 combines with J gene TRBJ2-7; no reliable D call. The CDR3 totals 11 residues. Germline V CDR1 and CDR2: LNHDA, SQIVND (reference sequence). Trimming removed 9 bases from V and 3 bases from J, with 9 bases in between.

J is TRBJ2-1 and V is TRBV12-3 or TRBV12-4; no clear D gene. The V end was cut by 1 base, the J end by 5 bases, with 18 bases between. The CDR3 spans 17 residues. This chain's CDR3 is CASSLEGSSIANNEQFF. The CDR3 DNA sequence: TGTGCCAGCAGTTTAGAGGGTAGTAGCATCGCGAACAATGAGCAGTTCTTC.

In regard to this clonotype: An end of the junction differs from the germline gene, which may be a read error. The chain recombines TRBV24-1 with TRBJ1-1, with unresolved D. The CDR3 extends over 12 amino acids. Germline V gives CDR1 KGHDR, CDR2 SFDVKD. The CDR3 bases are TGTGCCATCAGTGACCCAAGTACTGAAGCTTTCTTT. It encodes CAISDPSTEAFF.

V is TRBV7-9 and J is TRBJ1-1, with TRBD1 as a possible D gene (6 bases). The V gene's germline CDR1 is SEHNR and CDR2 FQNEAQ (reference sequence). V was shortened by 5 bases and J by 4 bases, with 20 bases between the two germline ends. There are 16 residues in the CDR3. CDR3 DNA: TGTGCCAGCAGCCTTCCTGTCTGGGGGCCGGGCACTGAAGCTTTCTTT. Translation: CASSLPVWGPGTEAFF.

This clonotype was seen only a few times. The chain recombines TRBV12-3 or TRBV12-4 with TRBJ1-5, with TRBD1 matching over 7 bases. The CDR3 has 14 residues. The V gene end was trimmed by 3 bases and the J gene end by 6 bases; junction bases not matched to a gene: 5. CDR3 sequence: CASSFRGQVQPQHF. The CDR3 coding sequence is TGTGCCAGCAGTTTTAGGGGGCAGGTTCAGCCCCAGCATTTT.

V usage is TRBV4-3 and J usage is TRBJ1-2; D is possibly TRBD1 (5 bases). Trimming stripped 0 bases from V and 0 bases from J, with 8 bases between. Per the germline V gene, CDR1 is LGHNA and CDR2 is YSLEER. The CDR3 spans 15 residues. CDR3 protein: CASSQDDRANYGYTF. CDR3 bases: TGCGCCAGCAGCCAAGATGACAGAGCTAACTATGGCTACACCTTC.

The CDR3 loop is CASSFPGLAGGYQETQYF. The CDR3 nucleotides are TGTGCCAGCAGCTTCCCAGGACTAGCGGGAGGGTACCAAGAGACCCAGTACTTC. V is TRBV7-2 and J is TRBJ2-5; TRBD2 aligns across 15 bases. Germline V CDR1 and CDR2: SGHTA, FQGNSA. With 3 bases clipped from V and 0 bases from J, the junction kept 5 bases outside the gene matches. The CDR3 runs to 18 residues. Filled out from reference TRBV7-2 and TRBJ2-5, the complete variable domain reads GAGVSQSPSNKVTEKGKDVELRCDPISGHTALYWYRQSLGQGLEFLIYFQGNSAPDKSGLPSDRFSAERTGGSVSTLTIQRTQQEDSAVYLCASSFPGLAGGYQETQYFGPGTRLLVL.

The rearrangement uses TRBV6-5 and TRBJ2-3; TRBD1 agrees at 9 bases. V was clipped by 2 bases and J by 2 bases; unmatched bases: 11. The CDR3 is 18 residues long. Germline assignment: CDR1 MNHEY and CDR2 SVGAGI. The CDR3, as DNA: TGTGCCAGCAGTTACCCTCCCCCGGGACAGGGATCCACAGATACGCAGTATTTT. Translation: CASSYPPPGQGSTDTQYF.

The genes are TRBV28 and TRBJ2-1; possibly TRBD2 for D (5 bases). Germline values: CDR1 MDHEN, CDR2 SYDVKM. The CDR3 is 14 amino acids. The V end lost 7 bases, the J end lost 10 bases, and 20 bases lay between the germline ends. CDR3 coding DNA: TGTGCCAGCACCATCAATTCGGGGTCCAGAGAGCAGTTCTTC. It encodes CASTINSGSREQFF.

The sample holds many counts of this clonotype. V gene TRBV7-2 combines with J gene TRBJ2-1; TRBD2 agrees at 10 bases. The CDR3 is 15 residues long. With 3 bases clipped from V and 7 bases from J, the junction kept 6 bases outside the gene matches. Germline assignment: CDR1 SGHTA and CDR2 FQGNSA. This CDR3 reads CASSFQSGRGNEQFF. The CDR3 DNA follows: TGTGCCAGCAGCTTCCAAAGCGGGAGGGGAAATGAGCAGTTCTTC.

There are many counts of this clonotype. The CDR3 bases are TGTGCCAGCAGCCAAGGGGGGGCGTGGACAGAGGCTTTCTTT. It codes for CASSQGGAWTEAFF. This chain connects TRBV7-2 to TRBJ1-1; D is perhaps TRBD1 (6 bases). V lost 5 bases to trimming and J lost 11 bases, with 21 bases between them. Germline loops: CDR1 SGHTA, CDR2 FQGNSA. The CDR3 has 14 amino acids.

CDR3 in DNA: TGTGCCAGCAGTTACTCAGCGGGAGTAGTTGAGCAGTTCTTC. This sequence encodes CASSYSAGVVEQFF. The chain links TRBV6-2 or TRBV6-3 to TRBJ2-1, with 8 bases aligning to TRBD2. Germline CDR1 and CDR2: MNHEY and SVGEGT. The CDR3 length is 14 residues. The V and J ends lost 0 bases and 9 bases, in that order; junction bases with no gene match: 4.

This clonotype was observed a single time. This rearrangement joins TRBV20-1 to TRBJ1-5, with a possible D match to TRBD1 (5 bases). This CDR3 region has 12 residues. V was shortened by 3 bases and J by 9 bases, with 12 bases between the two germline ends. Germline loops: CDR1 DFQATT, CDR2 SNEGSKA (reference sequence). CDR3 sequence reads: CSAREGGGPQHF. CDR3 coding DNA: TGCAGTGCTAGGGAGGGTGGGGGGCCCCAGCATTTT.

This clonotype was counted at least ten times. The chain combines TRBV7-8 with TRBJ1-4; D may be TRBD1 (5 bases). The germline V and J ends were trimmed by 2 bases and 7 bases, with 8 bases remaining between them. Germline loops: CDR1 SGHVS, CDR2 FQNEAQ. The CDR3 spans 13 residues. CDR3 amino acids: CASSLIRVEKLFF. In DNA form, the CDR3 reads TGTGCCAGCAGCTTAATCAGGGTTGAAAAACTGTTTTTT.

This clonotype was seen a handful of times. The rearrangement joins TRBV28 to TRBJ1-1, with 8 bases fitting TRBD1. Germline V gene sequence: CDR1 MDHEN, CDR2 SYDVKM. The CDR3 has 16 amino acids. The J segment lost 6 bases and the V segment lost 3 bases, leaving 12 bases of the junction unmatched. As DNA, the CDR3 is TGTGCCAGCAGTTTCCCGGACAGGGTCGGGGGCGCTGAAGCTTTCTTT. Protein: CASSFPDRVGGAEAFF.

The gene calls are TRBV19 and TRBJ2-7, with 10 bases identical to TRBD2. Losses at the gene ends were 5 bases for V and 3 bases for J; bases not matched to a gene: 10. Germline CDR1 is LNHDA and CDR2 is SQIVND (reference sequence). CDR3 length equals 16 residues. In nucleotides, the CDR3 is TGTGCCAGTAGTGGAGGCGGGCCTAGCGGGGGCTACGAGCAGTACTTC. Its translation: CASSGGGPSGGYEQYF.

The CDR3 nucleotides read TGTGCCAGCAGTTCTCCGACAGGGTGGTTCGCCGAAGAGACCCAGTACTTC. This encodes CASSSPTGWFAEETQYF. The chain couples TRBV27 to TRBJ2-5; 7 nucleotides align to TRBD1. Germline CDR1 MNHEY, CDR2 SMNVEV (reference sequence). This CDR3 has 17 amino acids. The J segment lost 3 bases and the V segment lost 4 bases, leaving 14 bases of the junction unmatched.

This clonotype was counted many times. The chain carries TRBV7-2 and TRBJ2-7; no clear D gene. This CDR3 is built from 14 residues. V shed 5 bases and J shed 3 bases, with 14 bases lying between them. Germline V lookup: CDR1 SGHTA, CDR2 FQGNSA. The CDR3 DNA follows: TGTGCCAGCAGCCCCTCTGAACAAGACTACGAGCAGTACTTC. Its protein is CASSPSEQDYEQYF.

CDR3 protein: CASSSFGDLNTEAFF. In nucleotides, the CDR3 is TGTGCCAGCAGCTCCTTCGGGGACCTGAACACTGAAGCTTTCTTT. The rearrangement links TRBV7-9 to TRBJ1-1, with D possibly being TRBD1 (5 bases). This CDR3 contains 15 residues. Per the germline V gene, CDR1 is SEHNR and CDR2 is FQNEAQ (reference sequence). The ends were cut back, 4 bases at V and 0 bases at J, with 12 bases in the middle.

The chain recombines TRBV28 with TRBJ2-1; TRBD2 matches 12 bases. The CDR3 has 15 amino acids. The V gene's germline CDR1 is MDHEN and CDR2 SYDVKM. Losses at the gene ends were 8 bases for V and 8 bases for J; bases not matched to a gene: 10. CDR3 amino acids: CASWSPTSGSDEQFF. In DNA form, the CDR3 reads TGTGCCAGCTGGTCCCCGACTAGCGGGAGTGATGAGCAGTTCTTC.

This chain uses TRBV20-1 with TRBJ1-6; 8 bases fit TRBD1. The CDR3 is made up of 13 amino acids. Germline CDR1 reads DFQATT; CDR2 reads SNEGSKA (reference sequence). Trimming took 5 bases from V and 5 from J; bases not matched to a gene: 2. CDR3: CSAPTGDNSPLHF. CDR3 bases: TGCAGTGCTCCGACAGGGGATAATTCACCCCTCCACTTT.